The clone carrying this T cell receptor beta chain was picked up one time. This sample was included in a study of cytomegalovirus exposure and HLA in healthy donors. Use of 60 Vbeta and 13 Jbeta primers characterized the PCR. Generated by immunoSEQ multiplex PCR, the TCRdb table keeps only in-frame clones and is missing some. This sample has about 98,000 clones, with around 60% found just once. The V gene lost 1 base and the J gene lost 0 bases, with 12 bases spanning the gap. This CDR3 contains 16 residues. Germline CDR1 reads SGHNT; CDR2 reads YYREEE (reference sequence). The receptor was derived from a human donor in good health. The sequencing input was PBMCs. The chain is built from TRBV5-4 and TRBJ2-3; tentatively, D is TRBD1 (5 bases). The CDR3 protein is CASSLRGRFSTDTQYF. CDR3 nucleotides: TGTGCCAGCAGCTTGAGGGGCAGGTTTAGCACAGATACGCAGTATTTT.